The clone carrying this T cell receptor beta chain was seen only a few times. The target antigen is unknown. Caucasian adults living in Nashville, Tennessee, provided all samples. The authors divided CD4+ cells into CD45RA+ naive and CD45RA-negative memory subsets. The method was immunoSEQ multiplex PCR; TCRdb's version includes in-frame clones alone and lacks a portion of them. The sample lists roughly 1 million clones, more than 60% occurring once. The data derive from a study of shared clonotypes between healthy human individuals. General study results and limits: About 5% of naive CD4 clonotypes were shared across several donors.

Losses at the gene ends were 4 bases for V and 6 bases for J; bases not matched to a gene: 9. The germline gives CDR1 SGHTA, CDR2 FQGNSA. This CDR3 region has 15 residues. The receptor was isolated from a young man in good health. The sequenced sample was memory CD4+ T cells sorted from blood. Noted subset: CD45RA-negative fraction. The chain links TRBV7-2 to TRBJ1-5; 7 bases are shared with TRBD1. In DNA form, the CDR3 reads TGTGCCAGCAGCTCCTGGGGACAGATAGGTCAGCCCCAGCATTTT. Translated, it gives CASSSWGQIGQPQHF.